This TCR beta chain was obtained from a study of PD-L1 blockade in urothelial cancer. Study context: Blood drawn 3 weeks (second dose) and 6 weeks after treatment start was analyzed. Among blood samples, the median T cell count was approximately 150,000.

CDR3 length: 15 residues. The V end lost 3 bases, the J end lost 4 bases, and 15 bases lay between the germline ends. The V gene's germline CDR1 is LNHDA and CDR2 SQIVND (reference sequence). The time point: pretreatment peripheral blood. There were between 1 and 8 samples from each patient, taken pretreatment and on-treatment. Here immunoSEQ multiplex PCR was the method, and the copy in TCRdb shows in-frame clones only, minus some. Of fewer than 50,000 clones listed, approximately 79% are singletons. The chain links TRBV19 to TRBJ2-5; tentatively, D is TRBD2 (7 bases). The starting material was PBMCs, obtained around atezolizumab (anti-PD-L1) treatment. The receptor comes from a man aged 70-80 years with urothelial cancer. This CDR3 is CASSIGGQGRETQYF. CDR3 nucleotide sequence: TGTGCCAGTAGTATCGGGGGGCAGGGCAGAGAGACCCAGTACTTC.